A single sample gave rise to the 17 T cell receptor beta chains below, sequenced in a study of fetal regulatory T cell absence and autoimmunity. Sequencing used immunoSEQ multiplex PCR; TCRdb keeps in-frame clones, though not all of them. The table includes about 95,000 clones, approximately 75% detected once. The sample comprised pancreas tissue. Receptors originate from a male donor with IPEX syndrome.

This clone has just a few counts. CDR3 sequence: CASRLAGFNEQYF. CDR3 DNA: TGTGCCAGCAGGCTAGCGGGATTCAACGAGCAGTACTTC. This chain uses TRBV6-5 with TRBJ2-7; 9 bases map to TRBD2. The CDR3 extends over 13 amino acids. Per the germline V gene, CDR1 is MNHEY and CDR2 is SVGAGI. Losses at the gene ends were 6 bases for V and 5 bases for J; bases not matched to a gene: 5.

The rearrangement joins TRBV18 to TRBJ1-4, with TRBD1 as a possible D gene (5 bases). The CDR3 has 15 amino acids. Trimming pared 5 bases from V and 8 bases from J, leaving 18 bases between. From germline, CDR1 is KGHSH and CDR2 LQKENI. The DNA for the CDR3 is TGTGCCAGCTCATCCCGTGGGACCGCTATAGAAAAACTGTTTTTT. Translated, it gives CASSSRGTAIEKLFF.

The chain joins TRBV9 to TRBJ2-7; 8 nucleotides line up with TRBD2. Germline CDR1 is SGDLS and CDR2 is YYNGEE. The J segment lost 4 bases and the V segment lost 0 bases, leaving 3 bases of the junction unmatched. The CDR3 consists of 14 residues. The CDR3 reads CASSVVAGSYEQYF. CDR3 nucleotide sequence: TGTGCCAGCAGCGTAGTAGCGGGATCTTACGAGCAGTACTTC.

The chain couples TRBV9 to TRBJ2-6; D is perhaps TRBD1 or TRBD2 (6 bases each). Per germline, CDR1 SGDLS and CDR2 YYNGEE. CDR3 length equals 16 residues. V was pared by 0 bases and J by 2 bases, with 9 bases between. CDR3 DNA: TGTGCCAGCAGCGTAGTGGGGGGCGCTGGGGCCAACGTCCTGACTTTC. This translates into CASSVVGGAGANVLTF.

A remark on this clone: This specimen includes other DNA sequences encoding the same CDR3. The J gene is TRBJ1-2, the V gene TRBV9, with TRBD1 as a possible D gene (6 bases). The V gene lost 3 bases and the J gene lost 5 bases, with 8 bases spanning the gap. This CDR3 has 12 amino acids. Germline values: CDR1 SGDLS, CDR2 YYNGEE. Written as DNA, the CDR3 is TGTGCCAGCAGCGACAGGGTTTATGGCTACACCTTC. Translating it yields CASSDRVYGYTF.

The rearrangement links TRBV5-1 to TRBJ1-1; D uncertain. V was cut by 0 bases and J by 1 base, with 4 bases left in between. The V gene's germline CDR1 is SGHRS and CDR2 YFSETQ. The CDR3 extends over 13 amino acids. CDR3 sequence: CASSLGRNTEAFF. CDR3 bases: TGCGCCAGCAGCTTGGGCCGGAACACTGAAGCTTTCTTT.

The chain employs TRBV11-2 and TRBJ1-1; 7 positions agree with TRBD1. Germline assignment: CDR1 SGHAT and CDR2 FQNNGV. The CDR3 sequence is 14 residues long. The V and J ends lost 4 bases and 1 base, in that order; junction bases with no gene match: 3. CDR3 sequence reads: CASSSGQKNTEAFF. The CDR3 region has the DNA TGTGCCAGCAGCTCGGGACAGAAGAACACTGAAGCTTTCTTT.

CDR3 in DNA: TGTGCCAGCAGCGCGCGGCCGGGACTAGCGGAATACGAGCAGTACTTC. Residues: CASSARPGLAEYEQYF. The chain joins TRBV5-6 to TRBJ2-7, with TRBD2 matching 11 bases. This CDR3 contains 16 residues. Trimming took 4 bases from V and 4 from J; bases not matched to a gene: 10. In germline, CDR1 is SGHDT, CDR2 YYEEEE. The full variable domain, rest sourced from reference TRBV5-6 and TRBJ2-7, is DAGVTQSPTHLIKTRGQQVTLRCSPKSGHDTVSWYQQALGQGPQFIFQYYEEEERQRGNFPDRFSGHQFPNYSSELNVNALLLGDSALYLCASSARPGLAEYEQYFGPGTRLTVT.

V gene TRBV7-6 combines with J gene TRBJ2-5; D call uncertain. CDR3 length: 13 residues. CDR1 is SGHVS and CDR2 is FNYEAQ in the germline V gene. The V gene lost 5 bases and the J gene lost 5 bases, with 12 bases spanning the gap. CDR3 region: CASSLGRWETQYF. Here the CDR3 DNA reads TGTGCCAGCAGCCTAGGTCGGTGGGAGACCCAGTACTTC.

This clone was counted a few times. The gene calls are TRBV5-5 and TRBJ1-2; D unclear. CDR3 length equals 15 residues. Trimming shortened V by 2 bases and J by 8 bases, and 19 bases separated the two germline ends. Per germline, CDR1 SGHKS and CDR2 YYEKEE (reference sequence). CDR3 in amino acids: CASSFQVSLYRGYTF. In DNA, the CDR3 is TGTGCCAGCAGCTTTCAAGTCTCCCTCTATCGCGGCTACACCTTC.

This clone was observed a few times. The chain couples TRBV6-5 to TRBJ2-7, with no clear D. V lost 5 bases and J 3 bases, leaving 5 bases between the germline ends. In germline, CDR1 is MNHEY, CDR2 SVGAGI. The CDR3 contains 11 residues. The CDR3 loop reads CASSDRYEQYF. The CDR3 nucleotides read TGTGCCAGCAGTGACCGCTACGAGCAGTACTTC.

The chain joins TRBV5-1 to TRBJ2-6; D is uncertain. CDR3 size: 13 residues. V lost 0 bases, J lost 4 bases, and 2 bases lay in between. CDR1 and CDR2 from the germline V gene are SGHRS and YFSETQ. CDR3 nucleotides: TGCGCCAGCAGCTTGGCAGGGGCCAACGTCCTGACTTTC. Amino acids: CASSLAGANVLTF.

The rearrangement uses TRBV9 and TRBJ2-7; 8 bases align to TRBD2. V was pared by 0 bases and J by 4 bases, with 6 bases of the junction left unmatched. In germline, CDR1 is SGDLS, CDR2 YYNGEE. This CDR3 has 15 amino acids. In DNA form, the CDR3 reads TGTGCCAGCAGCGTAGGCGGGGGGACCCTTTACGAGCAGTACTTC. This translates into CASSVGGGTLYEQYF.

The chain has TRBV5-1 and TRBJ2-5; 13 bases fit TRBD2. The ends lost 3 bases at V and 4 bases at J; junction bases unmatched: 6. Germline CDR1 is SGHRS and CDR2 is YFSETQ. The CDR3 loop spans 16 amino acids. The CDR3 protein is CASSSGTSGDGETQYF. In DNA form, the CDR3 reads TGCGCCAGCAGCTCCGGGACTAGCGGGGATGGAGAGACCCAGTACTTC.

The chain employs TRBV7-2 and TRBJ2-7; 8 bases align to TRBD1. This CDR3 contains 13 residues. V shed 1 base and J 4 bases; nucleotides not matched to a gene: 0. CDR1 and CDR2 (germline): SGHTA, FQGNSA. In DNA form, the CDR3 reads TGTGCCAGCAGCTTAGACAGGGGGTACGAGCAGTACTTC. Residues: CASSLDRGYEQYF.

J is TRBJ2-1 and V is TRBV7-9; 9 nucleotides line up with TRBD1. V gave up 5 bases and J gave up 7 bases; unmatched junction bases: 9. The CDR3 totals 15 residues. Germline V gene data show CDR1 as SEHNR and CDR2 as FQNEAQ (reference sequence). The chain's CDR3 is CASSTSGTGINEQFF. As DNA, the CDR3 is TGTGCCAGCAGCACGTCCGGGACAGGGATAAATGAGCAGTTCTTC.

This clone has just a few counts. The rearrangement uses TRBV27 and TRBJ1-2, with TRBD1 matching over 7 bases. The length of the CDR3 is 14 residues. Unmatched junction bases numbered 8, after V lost 4 bases and J lost 6 bases. CDR1 and CDR2 from the germline V gene are MNHEY and SMNVEV (reference sequence). The CDR3 coding sequence is TGTGCCAGCAGTTCCTATGACAGGGCAGATGGCTACACCTTC. This sequence encodes CASSSYDRADGYTF.